This passage covers 23 T cell receptor beta chains from one sample sequenced in a study of cytomegalovirus exposure and HLA in healthy donors. Primers for the PCR totalled 60 Vbeta and 13 Jbeta. Profiling relied on immunoSEQ multiplex PCR, and the TCRdb table lists in-frame clones only, not all of them. The data contain about 120,000 clones, approximately 80% of them singletons. The sample was PBMCs. The receptors here all came from a woman aged 18-30 years in good health and CMV-seronegative.

The chain links TRBV10-3 to TRBJ1-2; 8 bases match TRBD1. The junction had 3 bases not matched to a gene; V was cut back by 2 bases and J by 4 bases. CDR1 is ENHRY and CDR2 is SYGVKD in the germline V gene. The CDR3 runs 14 residues. Here the CDR3 reads CAISEPDRGYGYTF. The CDR3 coding sequence is TGTGCCATCAGTGAGCCTGACAGGGGCTATGGCTACACCTTC.

The chain combines TRBV2 with TRBJ1-1; tentatively, D is TRBD1 (6 bases). V was trimmed by 0 bases and J by 5 bases, leaving 16 bases between them. CDR1 is SNHLY, CDR2 FYNNEI, per germline. The CDR3 length is 16 residues. The CDR3 sequence is CASSEAGHRELTEAFF. DNA of the CDR3: TGTGCCAGCAGTGAAGCGGGCCACAGGGAATTGACTGAAGCTTTCTTT.

The chain is built from TRBV7-9 and TRBJ1-5; unclear D gene. Per germline, CDR1 SEHNR and CDR2 FQNEAQ (reference sequence). V dropped 2 bases and J dropped 0 bases, with 17 bases sitting between them. The CDR3 contains 18 residues. CDR3 amino acids: CASSLWPGMGYSNQPQHF. In DNA, the CDR3 is TGTGCCAGCAGCTTATGGCCCGGGATGGGTTATAGCAATCAGCCCCAGCATTTT.

The rearrangement joins TRBV7-8 to TRBJ1-1; D not certain. This CDR3 contains 16 residues. V lost 4 bases to trimming and J lost 5 bases, with 20 bases between them. From germline, CDR1 is SGHVS and CDR2 FQNEAQ. The CDR3 DNA reads TGTGCCAGCAGCTCACTCCTATTCGACACGCGTACTGAAGCTTTCTTT. Translation: CASSSLLFDTRTEAFF.

This clone appeared a single time. The chain carries TRBV7-6 and TRBJ2-1; 11 bases map to TRBD2. The CDR3 runs 15 residues. J was trimmed by 10 bases and V by 6 bases; bases with no gene match: 11. The germline CDR1 and CDR2 sequences are SGHVS and FNYEAQ. The CDR3 region is CASSRTSGSTGEQFF. CDR3 bases: TGTGCCAGCAGTCGCACTAGCGGGAGTACCGGCGAGCAGTTCTTC.

V is TRBV7-6 and J is TRBJ1-4; D not certain. V gave up 2 bases and J gave up 7 bases, with 8 bases separating them. CDR1 SGHVS and CDR2 FNYEAQ come from the germline V gene. CDR3 length: 13 amino acids. The CDR3 loop is CASSLRETEKLFF. The CDR3, as DNA: TGTGCCAGCAGCTTACGAGAAACTGAAAAACTGTTTTTT.

V is TRBV6-6 and J is TRBJ1-2, with 10 bases fitting TRBD1. Trimming removed 2 bases from V and 7 bases from J; junction bases left unmatched: 10. The V gene's germline CDR1 is MNHNY and CDR2 SVGAGI (reference sequence). The CDR3 length is 16 residues. The CDR3 reads CASSYPQTGGAGGYTF. Here the CDR3 DNA reads TGTGCCAGCAGTTACCCCCAGACAGGGGGCGCGGGTGGCTACACCTTC.

V usage is TRBV5-8 and J usage is TRBJ1-5; TRBD1 aligns across 10 bases. CDR3 length equals 17 residues. V trimming: 3 bases; J trimming: 1 base; junction bases outside the gene matches: 7. Per the germline V gene, CDR1 is SGHTS and CDR2 is YDEGEE. The CDR3 is CASSSWTGGNSNQPQHF. The CDR3, as DNA: TGTGCCAGCAGCTCCTGGACAGGGGGAAACAGCAATCAGCCCCAGCATTTT.

The chain combines TRBV19 with TRBJ1-1; 9 bases line up with TRBD1. Unmatched junction bases numbered 9, after V lost 4 bases and J lost 0 bases. The CDR3 is made up of 17 amino acids. Per germline, CDR1 LNHDA and CDR2 SQIVND (reference sequence). The CDR3 here is CASSNSDRGTLNTEAFF. The CDR3 region has the DNA TGTGCCAGTAGTAATTCGGACAGGGGAACTTTGAACACTGAAGCTTTCTTT.

The rearrangement joins TRBV2 to TRBJ1-5; 8 bases agree with TRBD1. Germline V gives CDR1 SNHLY, CDR2 FYNNEI. The CDR3 runs 14 residues. Trimming cost V 6 bases and J 6 bases; bases outside gene matches: 7. Written as DNA, the CDR3 is TGTGCCAGCAGCCGACAGGGGATGGGTCAGCCCCAGCATTTT. This gives the protein CASSRQGMGQPQHF.

The chain has TRBV7-3 and TRBJ2-7; 8 nucleotides line up with TRBD1. The V gene's germline CDR1 is SGHTA and CDR2 FQGTGA. This CDR3 spans 14 amino acids. After removal of 5 bases from V and 6 bases from J, the junction contained 9 bases not matched to a gene. The CDR3 coding sequence is TGTGCCAGCAGCCTAGCTCCACAGGGGGGCGAGCAGTACTTC. It codes for CASSLAPQGGEQYF. The full variable domain, rest sourced from reference TRBV7-3 and TRBJ2-7, is GAGVSQTPSNKVTEKGKYVELRCDPISGHTALYWYRQSLGQGPEFLIYFQGTGAADDSGLPNDRFFAVRPEGSVSTLKIQRTERGDSAVYLCASSLAPQGGEQYFGPGTRLTVT.

This chain links TRBV7-6 with TRBJ2-5; D is perhaps TRBD2 (5 bases). Looked up from germline, CDR1 is SGHVS and CDR2 is FNYEAQ. There are 15 residues in the CDR3. Trimming left V 4 bases short and J 5 bases short, with 17 bases between. In DNA form, the CDR3 reads TGTGCCAGCAGCTCCTCGTGGGGAGTAGGGGAGACCCAGTACTTC. Translated, it gives CASSSSWGVGETQYF.

As concerns this clone: One end of the junction fails to match germline, which may point to a read error. The rearrangement links TRBV2 to TRBJ2-4, with TRBD2 matching 8 bases. CDR1 SNHLY and CDR2 FYNNEI come from the germline V gene. The CDR3 sequence is 13 residues long. CDR3 in DNA: TGTGCCAGCAGTGAACAGCGGGGGAACAGTCAGTACTTC. Its translation is CASSEQRGNSQYF.

A single count supports this clone. The chain couples TRBV4-1 to TRBJ1-2, with D uncertain. The CDR3 covers 13 residues. CDR1 is MGHRA, CDR2 YSYEKL, per germline. Trimming stripped 3 bases from V and 7 bases from J, with 12 bases between. The CDR3 loop is CASSQLDSGGYTF. CDR3 DNA sequence: TGCGCCAGCAGCCAGCTAGATTCGGGTGGCTACACCTTC.

This chain links TRBV7-2 with TRBJ1-3; D is unresolved. The CDR3 extends over 13 amino acids. Trimming cost V 5 bases and J 0 bases, with 5 bases left between them. Germline CDR1 is SGHTA and CDR2 is FQGNSA. The CDR3 protein is CASSVHSGNTIYF. The CDR3 DNA sequence: TGTGCCAGCAGCGTCCACTCTGGAAACACCATATATTTT.

This sequence joins TRBV15 and TRBJ1-4, with 11 bases that match TRBD1. This CDR3 contains 14 residues. Germline V gives CDR1 LNHNV, CDR2 YYDKDF (reference sequence). V gave up 6 bases and J gave up 6 bases; unmatched junction bases: 3. CDR3 in amino acids: CATRDRGPDEKLFF. The CDR3 region has the DNA TGTGCCACCAGGGACAGGGGGCCGGATGAAAAACTGTTTTTT.

This clone was detected only a few times. The V gene is TRBV7-2, the J gene TRBJ2-5; a weak D match, TRBD2 (8 bases). This CDR3 has 16 amino acids. With 4 bases removed from V and 5 bases from J, the gap between germline ends came to 20 bases. The germline CDR1 and CDR2 sequences are SGHTA and FQGNSA. The CDR3 region has the DNA TGTGCCAGCAGCTGGGGACTAGACAGGGTACGGGAGACCCAGTACTTC. It codes for CASSWGLDRVRETQYF.

CDR3 in amino acids: CASSRRTSPYEQYF. As DNA, the CDR3 is TGTGCCAGCAGCAGGAGGACTAGCCCATACGAGCAGTACTTC. The chain carries TRBV11-2 and TRBJ2-7, with 8 bases lining up with TRBD2. The length of the CDR3 is 14 residues. The trim removed 5 bases at V and 4 bases at J, leaving 7 bases unmatched. The germline V gene has CDR1 SGHAT and CDR2 FQNNGV.

The chain couples TRBV18 to TRBJ2-1; TRBD2 might be the D (5 bases). This CDR3 contains 12 residues. Germline CDR1 is KGHSH and CDR2 is LQKENI. The ends were cut back, 2 bases at V and 9 bases at J, with 8 bases in the middle. The CDR3 DNA reads as TGTGCCAGCTCACCAATGGCGGGTGAGCAGTTCTTC. Residues: CASSPMAGEQFF.

The V and J genes are TRBV29-1 and TRBJ2-1; weak D call: TRBD1 (6 bases). The germline V gene has CDR1 SQVTM and CDR2 ANQGSEA. V lost 2 bases and J 6 bases, leaving 14 bases between the germline ends. There are 14 residues in the CDR3. Written as DNA, the CDR3 is TGCAGCGTTGAAAGACAGGTTACTTCCAATGAGCAGTTCTTC. It yields the protein CSVERQVTSNEQFF.

As DNA, the CDR3 is TGCGCCAGCAGCCGGAGGACTAGCACAGATACGCAGTATTTT. It encodes CASSRRTSTDTQYF. The chain is built from TRBV5-1 and TRBJ2-3; a weak D match, TRBD2 (5 bases). Germline CDR1 and CDR2: SGHRS and YFSETQ. The CDR3 is 14 residues long. V lost 4 bases and J 0 bases, leaving 9 bases between the germline ends.

The rearrangement uses TRBV19 and TRBJ1-2, with a possible D match to TRBD1 (6 bases). The CDR3 is made up of 13 amino acids. Trimming removed 6 bases at V and 2 bases at J, with 10 bases between. Germline-derived CDR1 and CDR2 are LNHDA and SQIVND (reference sequence). The CDR3 nucleotides are TGTGCCAGTAGACTCGACAGGAACTATGGCTACACCTTC. This encodes CASRLDRNYGYTF.

V is TRBV5-1 and J is TRBJ1-6, with 9 bases that match TRBD1. The V segment lost 3 bases and the J segment 0 bases; nucleotides outside the gene matches: 10. The CDR3 is 19 amino acids. The germline CDR1 and CDR2 sequences are SGHRS and YFSETQ. This chain's CDR3 is CASSSTTDRGSSYNSPLHF. CDR3 nucleotides: TGCGCCAGCAGCTCTACTACCGACAGGGGGAGCTCCTATAATTCACCCCTCCACTTT.